The 28 T cell receptor beta chains below were found in one sample sequenced in a study of T-cell reconstitution after alpha-beta-depleted transplantation in children. Unique molecular identifiers were used in preparing the TCRbeta library. MiXCR, run by TCRdb on the PCR reads, gives a single entry per CDR3 protein. The sample lists some 600,000 distinct CDR3 sequences, around 13% occurring once. The specimen comprised PBMCs, mostly from graft donor cells, sampled 360 days after TCRalphabeta/CD19-depleted stem cell transplant. Every receptor here comes from a male patient between 10 and 17 years old who had a stem cell transplant for acute myeloid leukemia, so the T cells may come from the graft donor.

This clonotype was counted only a few times. The chain carries TRBV7-2 and TRBJ2-7; D ambiguous. Germline assignment: CDR1 SGHTA and CDR2 FQGNSA. This CDR3 contains 13 residues. V was clipped by 4 bases and J by 1 base, with 8 bases between them. In nucleotides, the CDR3 is TGTGCCAGCAGCTATACCCAGTCCTACGAGCAGTACTTC. Translation gives CASSYTQSYEQYF. The variable domain in full, completed from reference TRBV7-2 and TRBJ2-7, reads GAGVSQSPSNKVTEKGKDVELRCDPISGHTALYWYRQSLGQGLEFLIYFQGNSAPDKSGLPSDRFSAERTGGSVSTLTIQRTQQEDSAVYLCASSYTQSYEQYFGPGTRLTVT.

The V gene is TRBV5-1, the J gene TRBJ1-2; D unresolved. This CDR3 is 14 amino acids long. Germline CDR1 reads SGHRS; CDR2 reads YFSETQ. V shed 3 bases and J shed 2 bases, with 11 bases lying between them. Here the CDR3 reads CASSSGMTNYGYTF. The CDR3 DNA reads TGCGCCAGCAGCTCGGGGATGACGAACTATGGCTACACCTTC. Looking up the rest from reference TRBV5-1 and TRBJ1-2 gives the full variable domain: KAGVTQTPRYLIKTRGQQVTLSCSPISGHRSVSWYQQTPGQGLQFLFEYFSETQRNKGNFPGRFSGRQFSNSRSEMNVSTLELGDSALYLCASSSGMTNYGYTFGSGTRLTVV.

This rearrangement joins TRBV5-1 to TRBJ2-2; the D gene could be TRBD1 or TRBD2 (5 bases each). The V gene lost 9 bases and the J gene lost 2 bases, with 11 bases spanning the gap. The CDR3 is made up of 13 amino acids. Germline V CDR1 and CDR2: SGHRS, YFSETQ. The CDR3 loop reads CATGPLNTGELFF. CDR3 DNA: TGCGCCACGGGGCCTCTAAACACCGGGGAGCTGTTTTTT.

This clonotype was recorded many times. This chain links TRBV9 with TRBJ2-3; D call uncertain. The V gene lost 0 bases and the J gene lost 0 bases, with 5 bases spanning the gap. CDR3 size: 14 residues. From germline, CDR1 is SGDLS and CDR2 YYNGEE. CDR3 DNA sequence: TGTGCCAGCAGCGTAGTGGGGAGCACAGATACGCAGTATTTT. Its protein product is CASSVVGSTDTQYF.

This clonotype showed up many times. The genes are TRBV7-9 and TRBJ2-7; D is undetermined. This CDR3 has 11 amino acids. Between the trimmed V and J ends, which lost 6 bases and 5 bases, there was a span of 8 bases. CDR1 SEHNR and CDR2 FQNEAQ come from the germline V gene (reference sequence). The chain's CDR3 is CASSPKHEQYF. In nucleotides, the CDR3 is TGTGCCAGCAGTCCCAAACACGAGCAGTACTTC.

The chain's CDR3 is CASNEGVTSSYNEQFF. Written as DNA, the CDR3 is TGCGCCAGCAATGAGGGAGTGACAAGCTCCTACAATGAGCAGTTCTTC. The genes are TRBV5-1 and TRBJ2-1; possibly TRBD2 for D (5 bases). V gave up 6 bases and J gave up 0 bases, with 16 bases separating them. Per the germline V gene, CDR1 is SGHRS and CDR2 is YFSETQ. The length of the CDR3 is 16 residues.

This chain uses TRBV5-6 with TRBJ2-7; 9 nucleotides line up with TRBD1. J was trimmed by 3 bases and V by 4 bases; bases with no gene match: 14. The CDR3 is 17 amino acids. In germline, CDR1 is SGHDT, CDR2 YYEEEE. This CDR3 reads CASSQLNRTGALYEQYF. CDR3 DNA: TGTGCCAGCAGCCAATTGAACCGGACAGGGGCTCTCTACGAGCAGTACTTC.

The rearrangement links TRBV5-1 to TRBJ1-4; possible D gene TRBD1, 6 bases. Trimming stripped 4 bases from V and 3 bases from J, with 13 bases between. Germline V gene sequence: CDR1 SGHRS, CDR2 YFSETQ. The CDR3 has 15 residues. In DNA, the CDR3 is TGCGCCAGCAGCGGCCTCAGGGGTGCTAATGAAAAACTGTTTTTT. This translates into CASSGLRGANEKLFF.

J is TRBJ2-4 and V is TRBV10-3; unclear D gene. The ends were cut back, 4 bases at V and 0 bases at J, with 10 bases in the middle. The germline V gene encodes CDR1 ENHRY and CDR2 SYGVKD. The CDR3 runs 15 residues. DNA for the CDR3: TGTGCCATCAGTGGTGAGACCCTAGCCAAAAACATTCAGTACTTC. It translates to CAISGETLAKNIQYF.

This clonotype was counted only a few times. The genes are TRBV28 and TRBJ2-7; 9 bases map to TRBD2. The CDR3 is 18 residues long. The ends lost 5 bases at V and 0 bases at J; junction bases unmatched: 14. Germline CDR1 reads MDHEN; CDR2 reads SYDVKM. The CDR3 coding sequence is TGTGCCAGCAGTACTGGGGGACTAGCTTACAAGAGCTCCTACGAGCAGTACTTC. Translation gives CASSTGGLAYKSSYEQYF. Full variable domain (outside the CDR3, taken from reference TRBV28 and TRBJ2-7): DVKVTQSSRYLVKRTGEKVFLECVQDMDHENMFWYRQDPGLGLRLIYFSYDVKMKEKGDIPEGYSVSREKKERFSLILESASTNQTSMYLCASSTGGLAYKSSYEQYFGPGTRLTVT.

This clonotype occurred many times. The chain couples TRBV6-5 to TRBJ2-1, with D perhaps matching TRBD1 or TRBD2 (5 bases each). V dropped 9 bases and J dropped 10 bases, with 13 bases sitting between them. Germline loops: CDR1 MNHEY, CDR2 SVGAGI. There are 11 residues in the CDR3. The CDR3: CASARGEEQFF. Here the CDR3 DNA reads TGTGCCAGTGCCCGAGGGGAGGAGCAGTTCTTC.

In its sample, this clonotype was seen a few times. The rearrangement joins TRBV28 to TRBJ2-5, with a tentative D call TRBD1 (7 bases). V was trimmed by 2 bases and J by 4 bases, leaving 11 bases between them. The CDR3 is 14 residues long. The germline gives CDR1 MDHEN, CDR2 SYDVKM. The CDR3, as DNA: TGTGCCAGCAGTTTACACAGGGGAGGAGAGACCCAGTACTTC. Translation gives CASSLHRGGETQYF.

This chain joins TRBV7-6 and TRBJ2-7; TRBD1 matches at 7 bases. V was clipped by 5 bases and J by 6 bases; unmatched bases: 10. This CDR3 is 14 amino acids long. The germline V gene encodes CDR1 SGHVS and CDR2 FNYEAQ. The CDR3: CASSAFEGAGEQYF. The CDR3 DNA follows: TGTGCCAGCAGCGCGTTCGAGGGGGCGGGCGAGCAGTACTTC.

The chain couples TRBV14 to TRBJ2-6; D may be TRBD2 (6 bases). CDR3 length: 17 residues. Germline CDR1 is SGHDN and CDR2 is FVKESK. Trimming took 1 base from V and 4 from J, leaving 14 bases between them. CDR3 in amino acids: CASSQVGGPGGANVLTF. CDR3 coding DNA: TGTGCCAGCAGCCAAGTGGGGGGACCTGGCGGGGCCAACGTCCTGACTTTC. Looking up the rest from reference TRBV14 and TRBJ2-6 gives the full variable domain: EAGVTQFPSHSVIEKGQTVTLRCDPISGHDNLYWYRRVMGKEIKFLLHFVKESKQDESGMPNNRFLAERTGGTYSTLKVQPAELEDSGVYFCASSQVGGPGGANVLTFGAGSRLTVL.

The V gene is TRBV12-3 or TRBV12-4, the J gene TRBJ2-2, with 9 nucleotides matching TRBD2. With V trimmed by 7 bases and J by 5 bases, 11 bases remained unmatched. The CDR3 totals 16 residues. CDR3 DNA: TGTGCCAGCACCCTGGCGGGAGGGCCCAGGACCGGGGAGCTGTTTTTT. Translation gives CASTLAGGPRTGELFF.

CDR3 nucleotides: TGCGCCAGCAGCTCGAGAGTCGCCGTCCCTTTAGCCAAAAACATTCAGTACTTC. The encoded protein is CASSSRVAVPLAKNIQYF. V and J are TRBV4-3 and TRBJ2-4; D remains unclear. This CDR3 has 18 residues. Between the trimmed V and J ends, which lost 5 bases and 0 bases, there was a span of 20 bases. Per germline, CDR1 LGHNA and CDR2 YSLEER.

The CDR3 spells CASSLAGFGNTIYF. DNA for the CDR3: TGCGCCAGCAGCTTGGCCGGATTCGGAAACACCATATATTTT. The rearrangement uses TRBV5-1 and TRBJ1-3; no firm D call. The CDR3 totals 14 residues. Germline V gene lookup returns CDR1 SGHRS and CDR2 YFSETQ. Trimming pared 0 bases from V and 4 bases from J, leaving 8 bases between.

The chain has TRBV20-1 and TRBJ2-5, with D possibly being TRBD2 (5 bases). V dropped 2 bases and J dropped 4 bases, with 11 bases sitting between them. CDR1 is DFQATT and CDR2 is SNEGSKA in the germline V gene (reference sequence). There are 13 residues in the CDR3. The CDR3 DNA is TGCAGTGCTAGACTAGCATCGGCAGAGACCCAGTACTTC. This encodes CSARLASAETQYF.

This clonotype has more than one count but fewer than ten. The chain uses TRBV27 and TRBJ1-6; D is ambiguous. The CDR3 runs to 14 residues. V gave up 4 bases and J gave up 6 bases, with 10 bases separating them. Germline values: CDR1 MNHEY, CDR2 SMNVEV (reference sequence). CDR3 nucleotides: TGTGCCAGCAGTTCGAGGCAGCCTAATTCACCCCTCCACTTT. Its protein is CASSSRQPNSPLHF.

The CDR3 is CSASSPYEQYF. The CDR3 DNA sequence: TGCAGTGCTAGTTCCCCTTACGAGCAGTACTTC. The rearrangement uses TRBV20-1 and TRBJ2-7; D unresolved. The V end was cut by 3 bases, the J end by 4 bases, with 7 bases between. The CDR3 totals 11 residues. Looked up from germline, CDR1 is DFQATT and CDR2 is SNEGSKA (reference sequence).

This rearrangement joins TRBV6-2 or TRBV6-3 to TRBJ2-6; possible D gene TRBD1, 6 bases. Trimming left V 6 bases short and J 0 bases short, with 15 bases between. CDR1 is MNHEY and CDR2 is SVGEGT in the germline V gene. CDR3 length: 17 residues. CDR3 loop: CASRIHQGLSGANVLTF. DNA for the CDR3: TGTGCCAGCAGGATTCATCAGGGGCTCTCTGGGGCCAACGTCCTGACTTTC.

The rearrangement joins TRBV6-5 to TRBJ2-7; D perhaps matches TRBD2 (6 bases). Germline V gives CDR1 MNHEY, CDR2 SVGAGI. The CDR3 spans 17 residues. V lost 4 bases and J lost 1, with 20 bases in between. The CDR3 DNA follows: TGTGCCAGCAGTTCCCAAAAAACGGGGGACCCTTCCTACGAGCAGTACTTC. Translated, it gives CASSSQKTGDPSYEQYF.

This clonotype appeared many times. This chain uses TRBV6-5 with TRBJ2-5, with D unresolved. This CDR3 is built from 14 residues. Germline assignment: CDR1 MNHEY and CDR2 SVGAGI. V was pared by 2 bases and J by 3 bases, with 10 bases between. CDR3 sequence (DNA): TGTGCCAGCAGTTACGGGCAGCTAAAAGAGACCCAGTACTTC. Translating gives CASSYGQLKETQYF.

This clonotype was counted a few times. The chain uses TRBV7-2 and TRBJ2-2; 8 positions match TRBD2. Trimming removed 8 bases from V and 5 bases from J; junction bases left unmatched: 13. This CDR3 spans 16 amino acids. Looked up from germline, CDR1 is SGHTA and CDR2 is FQGNSA. The CDR3 loop is CASQSYFGLATGELFF. CDR3 in DNA: TGTGCCAGCCAATCTTACTTCGGACTAGCAACCGGGGAGCTGTTTTTT.

The gene calls are TRBV11-2 and TRBJ2-7; D is undetermined. The CDR3 length is 13 residues. Deletions cut 8 bases from V and 4 bases from J, with 15 bases between. Germline lookup yields CDR1 SGHAT and CDR2 FQNNGV. DNA of the CDR3: TGTGCCAGCCGTCCCCCGGCTAAATACGAGCAGTACTTC. This gives the protein CASRPPAKYEQYF.

Turning to this clonotype: Being one base from a much bigger clone, this may be a read error. The rearrangement uses TRBV7-8 and TRBJ2-1, with TRBD2 matching over 7 bases. This CDR3 has 15 residues. V gave up 7 bases and J gave up 9 bases; unmatched junction bases: 15. Germline V gene data show CDR1 as SGHVS and CDR2 as FQNEAQ. DNA for the CDR3: TGTGCCAGCAAGGAGACACGTGGGGGGGATGGTGAGCAGTTCTTC. Amino acid sequence: CASKETRGGDGEQFF.

This clonotype was counted a few times. The chain joins TRBV4-3 to TRBJ2-1; the match to TRBD2 covers 11 bases. Germline CDR1 LGHNA, CDR2 YSLEER. This CDR3 is built from 18 residues. V lost 1 base to trimming and J lost 8 bases; unmatched junction nucleotides: 13. The CDR3 reads CASSQGRRLAGSPYEQFF. In DNA form, the CDR3 reads TGCGCCAGCAGCCAAGGCCGGCGACTAGCGGGATCTCCCTATGAGCAGTTCTTC.

The chain uses TRBV12-3 or TRBV12-4 and TRBJ2-2, with 8 nucleotides matching TRBD1. V was clipped by 11 bases and J by 5 bases; unmatched bases: 19. The CDR3 contains 17 residues. CDR3 sequence reads: CACSPGVTGVGTGELFF. DNA for the CDR3: TGTGCCTGCTCCCCTGGGGTGACAGGGGTAGGAACCGGGGAGCTGTTTTTT.